These 29 T cell receptor beta chains share one sample of origin, sequenced in a study of yellow fever vaccine responses in identical twins. MiXCR was run by TCRdb on the RT-PCR reads, yielding one entry per CDR3 protein. The sample has about 5,600 distinct CDR3 sequences, approximately 80% seen once. The sample in question was T cells from blood (PBMCs), unsorted or a sorted subset (not recorded which), obtained before or after yellow fever vaccination (not recorded which). These receptors came from a woman between 18 and 29 years old who received the yellow fever vaccine.

In its sample, this clonotype was seen a few times. This chain joins TRBV29-1 and TRBJ2-6, with a possible D match to TRBD1 (6 bases). V lost 0 bases and J 0 bases, leaving 9 bases between the germline ends. CDR3 length equals 16 residues. Germline CDR1 SQVTM, CDR2 ANQGSEA. CDR3 sequence (DNA): TGCAGCGTTGAAGAGGGACAACCCTCTGGGGCCAACGTCCTGACTTTC. Translated, it gives CSVEEGQPSGANVLTF.

The rearrangement uses TRBV3-1 and TRBJ2-1; 7 bases map to TRBD1. The CDR3 sequence is 12 residues long. Looked up from germline, CDR1 is LGHDT and CDR2 is YNNKEL (reference sequence). Trimming removed 6 bases from V and 9 bases from J; junction bases left unmatched: 5. The CDR3 DNA follows: TGTGCCAGCAGACGACAGGGCGGTGAGCAGTTCTTC. Its translation is CASRRQGGEQFF.

The CDR3 region is CASSEGLLARDTQYF. The CDR3, as DNA: TGTGCCAGCAGTGAAGGGTTACTAGCGAGGGATACGCAGTATTTT. The rearrangement uses TRBV6-1 and TRBJ2-3; 7 bases are shared with TRBD2. Germline V gene sequence: CDR1 MNHNS, CDR2 SASEGT. Trimming took 1 base from V and 6 from J; bases not matched to a gene: 7. The CDR3 runs 15 residues.

J is TRBJ1-3 and V is TRBV5-1; D might be TRBD1 (6 bases). Trimming pared 4 bases from V and 0 bases from J, leaving 14 bases between. The CDR3 contains 16 residues. Germline V gene sequence: CDR1 SGHRS, CDR2 YFSETQ. CDR3 DNA: TGCGCCAGCAGCCCCAACGACAGGACCTCTGGAAACACCATATATTTT. It yields the protein CASSPNDRTSGNTIYF.

V usage is TRBV29-1 and J usage is TRBJ2-5; maybe TRBD1 (6 bases). The V and J ends lost 7 bases and 0 bases respectively, with 12 bases between them. Germline V CDR1 and CDR2: SQVTM, ANQGSEA. There are 13 residues in the CDR3. The CDR3 protein is CSGLTGYQETQYF. The CDR3 nucleotides read TGCAGCGGCCTTACAGGGTACCAAGAGACCCAGTACTTC. Variable domain in full (rest from reference TRBV29-1 and TRBJ2-5): SAVISQKPSRDICQRGTSLTIQCQVDSQVTMMFWYRQQPGQSLTLIATANQGSEATYESGFVIDKFPISRPNLTFSTLTVSNMSPEDSSIYLCSGLTGYQETQYFGPGTRLLVL.

Only a few counts were recorded for this clonotype. This chain links TRBV23-1 with TRBJ1-5, with D hard to call. TRBV23-1 is recorded as an ORF, its role being uncertain. V was cut by 4 bases and J by 3 bases, with 7 bases left in between. The CDR3 loop spans 13 amino acids. This CDR3 is CASSRFYNQPQHF. The CDR3 coding sequence is TGCGCCAGCAGTCGTTTCTACAATCAGCCCCAGCATTTT.

This sequence joins TRBV10-3 and TRBJ1-1, with a tentative D call TRBD1 (5 bases). There are 15 residues in the CDR3. CDR1 ENHRY and CDR2 SYGVKD come from the germline V gene. Trimming left V 0 bases short and J 1 base short, with 9 bases between. This chain's CDR3 is CAISESWGPNTEAFF. In DNA form, the CDR3 reads TGTGCCATCAGTGAGTCGTGGGGACCGAACACTGAAGCTTTCTTT.

Remarks on this clonotype: Compared with germline, one end of the junction differs, possibly owing to a read error. The chain is built from TRBV7-9 and TRBJ2-1; D gene ambiguous. The CDR3 length is 13 residues. Germline V gives CDR1 SEHNR, CDR2 FQNEAQ (reference sequence). The chain's CDR3 is CASSLSQKGFLVF. CDR3 bases: TGTGCCAGCAGCTTATCTCAGAAAGGATTCTTGGTATTC.

This clonotype has just a few counts. The V and J genes are TRBV3-1 and TRBJ1-2; D unresolved. Trimming took off 2 bases at V and 4 bases at J, with 8 bases between the two ends. The germline gives CDR1 LGHDT, CDR2 YNNKEL (reference sequence). The CDR3 consists of 13 residues. The DNA for the CDR3 is TGTGCCAGCAGCCAACTTAGTGGCTATGGCTACACCTTC. It is translated as CASSQLSGYGYTF.

This rearrangement joins TRBV12-3 or TRBV12-4 to TRBJ2-7, with D possibly TRBD2 on 6 matching bases. The CDR3 contains 12 residues. Trimming stripped 4 bases from V and 6 bases from J, with 10 bases between. CDR3 nucleotide sequence: TGTGCCAGCAGTTGGGACTTCAGCGAGCAGTACTTC. Its protein is CASSWDFSEQYF.

V gene TRBV5-1 combines with J gene TRBJ2-6; 7 positions agree with TRBD1. The CDR3 is 18 residues long. Germline V gives CDR1 SGHRS, CDR2 YFSETQ. The J segment lost 0 bases and the V segment lost 4 bases, leaving 10 bases of the junction unmatched. As DNA, the CDR3 is TGCGCCAGCAGCCTGGCGGAGACAGGGAGCTCTGGGGCCAACGTCCTGACTTTC. Protein product: CASSLAETGSSGANVLTF. Full variable domain (rest looked up from reference TRBV5-1 and TRBJ2-6): KAGVTQTPRYLIKTRGQQVTLSCSPISGHRSVSWYQQTPGQGLQFLFEYFSETQRNKGNFPGRFSGRQFSNSRSEMNVSTLELGDSALYLCASSLAETGSSGANVLTFGAGSRLTVL.

The chain uses TRBV13 and TRBJ2-5, with TRBD1 matching 7 bases. This CDR3 contains 13 residues. V gave up 5 bases and J gave up 4 bases; unmatched junction bases: 4. CDR1 PRHDT and CDR2 FYEKMQ come from the germline V gene (reference sequence). The CDR3 protein is CASSTNRGETQYF. In DNA, the CDR3 is TGTGCCAGCAGCACTAACAGGGGAGAGACCCAGTACTTC.

The V and J genes are TRBV10-3 and TRBJ2-1; perhaps TRBD1 as D (7 bases). V was cut by 6 bases and J by 8 bases, with 20 bases left in between. Looked up from germline, CDR1 is ENHRY and CDR2 is SYGVKD. This CDR3 contains 15 residues. The CDR3: CAIRERQGLTDEQFF. CDR3 nucleotide sequence: TGTGCCATCAGGGAGAGACAGGGACTCACGGATGAGCAGTTCTTC.

This clonotype was recorded once. The rearrangement joins TRBV29-1 to TRBJ2-3; 8 bases align to TRBD2. The V gene end was trimmed by 5 bases and the J gene end by 2 bases; junction bases not matched to a gene: 6. The CDR3 sequence is 14 residues long. Germline V gene lookup returns CDR1 SQVTM and CDR2 ANQGSEA. CDR3 in amino acids: CSVPGTRHTDTQYF. CDR3 nucleotides: TGCAGCGTTCCCGGGACTAGACACACAGATACGCAGTATTTT.

The V and J genes are TRBV14 and TRBJ2-7; D is undetermined. Germline assignment: CDR1 SGHDN and CDR2 FVKESK. V lost 3 bases and J lost 1, with 4 bases in between. The CDR3 loop spans 12 amino acids. The CDR3 spells CASSQSSYEQYV. Here the CDR3 DNA reads TGTGCCAGCAGCCAGTCATCCTACGAGCAGTACGTC.

The genes are TRBV23-1 and TRBJ1-5, with a tentative D call TRBD1 (6 bases). TRBV23-1 is given ORF status, its function remaining uncertain. The CDR3 covers 17 residues. Deletions cut 2 bases from V and 5 bases from J, with 19 bases between. The CDR3 bases are TGCGCCAGCAGTCAACTACCCGCCGGGGGGGCACATCAGCCCCAGCATTTT. Its protein product is CASSQLPAGGAHQPQHF.

The chain employs TRBV6-2 or TRBV6-3 and TRBJ1-5; D is uncertain. Trimming took 6 bases from V and 5 from J, leaving 11 bases between them. CDR1 MNHEY and CDR2 SVGEGT come from the germline V gene. The CDR3 extends over 13 amino acids. CDR3 sequence: CASSLTEYQPQHF. In nucleotides, the CDR3 is TGTGCCAGCAGCCTTACAGAATATCAGCCCCAGCATTTT.

The CDR3: CASSLELAGGYYEQYF. DNA for the CDR3: TGTGCCAGCAGCTTAGAGCTAGCGGGAGGTTATTACGAGCAGTACTTC. The rearrangement uses TRBV11-3 and TRBJ2-7; 11 nucleotides align to TRBD2. The V and J ends lost 0 bases and 4 bases, in that order; junction bases with no gene match: 5. CDR1 SGHNT and CDR2 YENEEA come from the germline V gene. The length of the CDR3 is 16 residues.

This clonotype was seen a handful of times. The J gene is TRBJ1-2, the V gene TRBV2; D unresolved. Germline-derived CDR1 and CDR2 are SNHLY and FYNNEI. V was cut by 2 bases and J by 5 bases, with 12 bases left in between. The CDR3 sequence is 14 residues long. This chain's CDR3 is CASSESLLDYGYTF. The CDR3 DNA follows: TGTGCCAGCAGTGAATCTTTACTGGATTATGGCTACACCTTC.

This chain uses TRBV7-6 with TRBJ2-1; the D gene is possibly TRBD2 (5 bases). The CDR3 extends over 16 amino acids. Trimming pared 1 base from V and 4 bases from J, leaving 14 bases between. Germline V gene sequence: CDR1 SGHVS, CDR2 FNYEAQ. The CDR3 loop is CASSLESGLVYNEQFF. The CDR3 DNA is TGTGCCAGCAGCTTAGAATCAGGACTCGTATACAATGAGCAGTTCTTC.

The chain couples TRBV29-1 to TRBJ1-3; D may be TRBD1 (6 bases). In germline, CDR1 is SQVTM, CDR2 ANQGSEA. V lost 7 bases and J 5 bases, leaving 9 bases between the germline ends. The CDR3 is made up of 11 amino acids. CDR3 loop: CSADRRNTIYF. CDR3 DNA sequence: TGCAGCGCTGACAGGAGAAACACCATATATTTT. Filled out from reference TRBV29-1 and TRBJ1-3, the complete variable domain reads SAVISQKPSRDICQRGTSLTIQCQVDSQVTMMFWYRQQPGQSLTLIATANQGSEATYESGFVIDKFPISRPNLTFSTLTVSNMSPEDSSIYLCSADRRNTIYFGEGSWLTVV.

The V call is TRBV10-3, the J call TRBJ1-1; D unclear. Germline V gives CDR1 ENHRY, CDR2 SYGVKD. This CDR3 spans 12 amino acids. Trimming left V 11 bases short and J 3 bases short, with 13 bases between. The CDR3 protein is CAVKREDTEAFF. The CDR3 nucleotides read TGTGCCGTCAAAAGGGAAGACACTGAAGCTTTCTTT.

This clonotype was observed a handful of times. The rearrangement links TRBV29-1 to TRBJ2-7; unclear D gene. The germline V gene has CDR1 SQVTM and CDR2 ANQGSEA. The CDR3 consists of 13 residues. Trimming stripped 4 bases from V and 0 bases from J, with 10 bases between. This chain's CDR3 is CSVGLDVSYEQYF. Here the CDR3 DNA reads TGCAGCGTTGGCTTGGACGTCTCCTACGAGCAGTACTTC.

The chain links TRBV28 to TRBJ2-7; 8 bases are shared with TRBD1. This CDR3 region has 15 residues. J lost 1 base, V lost 4 bases, and 6 bases had no gene match. Germline V lookup: CDR1 MDHEN, CDR2 SYDVKM. The CDR3 is CASSSGQGRSYEQYV. In DNA form, the CDR3 reads TGTGCCAGCAGTTCAGGACAGGGAAGGTCCTACGAGCAGTACGTC.

The chain uses TRBV15 and TRBJ1-5; no clear D. This CDR3 spans 14 amino acids. CDR1 and CDR2 (germline): LNHNV, YYDKDF (reference sequence). V was clipped by 0 bases and J by 6 bases, with 9 bases between them. In DNA, the CDR3 is TGTGCCACCAGCAGAGATCGGGATTTTCAGCCCCAGCATTTT. Its protein product is CATSRDRDFQPQHF.

This chain connects TRBV6-2 or TRBV6-3 to TRBJ2-1, with D perhaps TRBD1 (6 bases). Trimming removed 0 bases from V and 2 bases from J, with 14 bases in between. CDR1 is MNHEY, CDR2 SVGEGT, per germline. The CDR3 consists of 17 residues. CDR3 residues: CASSYSIGTSPYNEQFF. CDR3 bases: TGTGCCAGCAGTTACTCGATCGGGACATCTCCCTACAATGAGCAGTTCTTC.

The chain joins TRBV2 to TRBJ2-2; 9 nucleotides match TRBD2. The CDR3 has 14 residues. The V and J ends lost 6 bases and 7 bases, in that order; junction bases with no gene match: 6. CDR1 and CDR2 from the germline V gene are SNHLY and FYNNEI. For the CDR3, the DNA is TGTGCCAGCAGGGCTAGCGGGAAGGACGGGGAGCTGTTTTTT. It specifies CASRASGKDGELFF.

Regarding this clonotype: Mismatch with germline at one junction end may stem from a read error. The chain joins TRBV5-1 to TRBJ2-1; D is tentatively TRBD1 or TRBD2 (6 bases each). This CDR3 region has 15 residues. The germline V gene encodes CDR1 SGHRS and CDR2 YFSETQ. The CDR3 sequence: CASSLEGGVAASRIF. The CDR3 DNA follows: TGCGCCAGCAGCTTGGAGGGGGGCGTAGCGGCTAGTAGGATCTTC.

V and J are TRBV11-1 and TRBJ1-1; no definite D call. CDR3 length: 11 residues. V was shortened by 8 bases and J by 1 base, with 5 bases between the two germline ends. CDR1 SGHAT and CDR2 FQDESV come from the germline V gene (reference sequence). The CDR3 DNA is TGTGCCAGCCTTTCGAACACTGAAGCTTTCTTT. Protein: CASLSNTEAFF.